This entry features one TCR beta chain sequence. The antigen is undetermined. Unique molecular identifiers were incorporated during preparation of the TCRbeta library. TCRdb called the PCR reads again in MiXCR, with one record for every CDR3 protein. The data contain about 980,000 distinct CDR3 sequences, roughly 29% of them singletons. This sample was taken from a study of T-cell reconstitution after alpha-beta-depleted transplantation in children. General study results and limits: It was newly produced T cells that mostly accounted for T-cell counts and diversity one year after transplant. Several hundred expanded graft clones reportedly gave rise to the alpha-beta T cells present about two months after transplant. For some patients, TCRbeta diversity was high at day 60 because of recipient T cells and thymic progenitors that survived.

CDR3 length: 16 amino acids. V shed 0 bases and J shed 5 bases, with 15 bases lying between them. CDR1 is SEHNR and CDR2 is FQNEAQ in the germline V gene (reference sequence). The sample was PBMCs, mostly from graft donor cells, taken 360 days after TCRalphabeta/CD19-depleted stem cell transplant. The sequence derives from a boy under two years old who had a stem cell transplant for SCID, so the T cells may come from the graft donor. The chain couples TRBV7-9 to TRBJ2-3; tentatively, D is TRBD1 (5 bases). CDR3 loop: CASSLAPTLQEDTQYF. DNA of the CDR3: TGTGCCAGCAGCTTAGCGCCCACCTTACAGGAAGATACGCAGTATTTT.